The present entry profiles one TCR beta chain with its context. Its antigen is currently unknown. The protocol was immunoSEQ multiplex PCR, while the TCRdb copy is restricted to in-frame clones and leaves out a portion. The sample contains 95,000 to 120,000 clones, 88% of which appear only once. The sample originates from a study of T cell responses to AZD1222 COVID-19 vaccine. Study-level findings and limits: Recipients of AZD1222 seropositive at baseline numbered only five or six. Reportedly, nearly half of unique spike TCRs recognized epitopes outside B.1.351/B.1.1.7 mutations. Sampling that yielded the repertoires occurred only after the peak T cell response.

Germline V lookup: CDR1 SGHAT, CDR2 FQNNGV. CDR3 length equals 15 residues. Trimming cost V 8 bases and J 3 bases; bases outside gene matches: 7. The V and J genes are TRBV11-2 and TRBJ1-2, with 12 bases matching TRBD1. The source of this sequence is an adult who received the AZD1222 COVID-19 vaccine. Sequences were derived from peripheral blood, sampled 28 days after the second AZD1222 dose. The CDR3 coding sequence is TGTGCCAGCTCTCGGGGGACAGGGGGCGACTATGGCTACACCTTC. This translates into CASSRGTGGDYGYTF.